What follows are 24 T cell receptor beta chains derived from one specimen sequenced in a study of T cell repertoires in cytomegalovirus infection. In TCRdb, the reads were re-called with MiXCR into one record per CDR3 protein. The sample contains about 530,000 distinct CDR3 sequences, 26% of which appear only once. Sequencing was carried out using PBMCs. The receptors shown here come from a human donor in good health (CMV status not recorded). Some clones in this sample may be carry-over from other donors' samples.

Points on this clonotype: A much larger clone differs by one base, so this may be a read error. This CDR3 is CANSSSILDRGGYTF. CDR3 nucleotide sequence: TGTGCCAACAGCTCTTCTATCTTGGACAGAGGTGGCTACACCTTC. The genes are TRBV7-6 and TRBJ1-2; possibly TRBD1 for D (6 bases). The CDR3 is 15 residues long. Germline lookup yields CDR1 SGHVS and CDR2 FNYEAQ.

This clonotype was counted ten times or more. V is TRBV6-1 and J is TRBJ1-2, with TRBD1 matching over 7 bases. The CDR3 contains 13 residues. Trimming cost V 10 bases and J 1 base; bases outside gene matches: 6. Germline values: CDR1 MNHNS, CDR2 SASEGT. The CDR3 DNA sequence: TGTGCCACCGGGACAGACCGTAACTATGGCTACACCTTC. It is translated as CATGTDRNYGYTF.

CDR3 in amino acids: CSAKDRSNYGYTF. CDR3 DNA sequence: TGCAGTGCTAAGGACCGGAGTAACTATGGCTACACCTTC. The chain couples TRBV20-1 to TRBJ1-2; D is unclear. The CDR3 covers 13 residues. From germline, CDR1 is DFQATT and CDR2 SNEGSKA (reference sequence). The V end lost 4 bases, the J end lost 1 base, and 10 bases lay between the germline ends.

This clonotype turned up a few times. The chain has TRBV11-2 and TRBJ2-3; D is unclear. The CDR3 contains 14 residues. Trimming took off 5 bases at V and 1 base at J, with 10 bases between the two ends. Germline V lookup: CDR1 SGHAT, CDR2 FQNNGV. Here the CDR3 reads CASSNSRRTDTQYF. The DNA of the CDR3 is TGTGCCAGCAGCAATAGCCGACGCACAGATACGCAGTATTTT.

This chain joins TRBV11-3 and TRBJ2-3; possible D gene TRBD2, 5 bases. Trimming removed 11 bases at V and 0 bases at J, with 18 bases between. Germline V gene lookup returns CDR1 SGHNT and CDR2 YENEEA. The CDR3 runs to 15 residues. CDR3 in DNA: TGTGCCGTTCGGGAAAGACAATCTAGCACAGATACGCAGTATTTT. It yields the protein CAVRERQSSTDTQYF. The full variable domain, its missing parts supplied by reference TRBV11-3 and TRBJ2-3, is EAGVVQSPRYKIIEKKQPVAFWCNPISGHNTLYWYLQNLGQGPELLIRYENEEAVDDSQLPKDRFSAERLKGVDSTLKIQPAELGDSAVYLCAVRERQSSTDTQYFGPGTRLTVL.

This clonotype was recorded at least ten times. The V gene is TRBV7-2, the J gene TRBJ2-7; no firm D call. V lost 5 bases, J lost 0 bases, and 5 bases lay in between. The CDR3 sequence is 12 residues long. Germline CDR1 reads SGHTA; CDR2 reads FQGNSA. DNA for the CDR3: TGTGCCAGCAGCCCCAACTCCTACGAGCAGTACTTC. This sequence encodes CASSPNSYEQYF.

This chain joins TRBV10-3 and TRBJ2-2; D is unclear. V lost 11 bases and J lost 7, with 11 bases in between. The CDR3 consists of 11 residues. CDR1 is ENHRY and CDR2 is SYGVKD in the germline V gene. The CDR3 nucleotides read TGTGCCCCCAGCCCGGGCGGGGAGCTGTTTTTT. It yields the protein CAPSPGGELFF.

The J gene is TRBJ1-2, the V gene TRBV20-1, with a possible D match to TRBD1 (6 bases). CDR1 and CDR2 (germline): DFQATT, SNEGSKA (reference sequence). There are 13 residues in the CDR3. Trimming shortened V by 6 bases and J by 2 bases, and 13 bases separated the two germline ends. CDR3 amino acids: CSAKSTGNYGYTF. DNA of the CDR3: TGCAGTGCCAAAAGCACAGGGAACTATGGCTACACCTTC.

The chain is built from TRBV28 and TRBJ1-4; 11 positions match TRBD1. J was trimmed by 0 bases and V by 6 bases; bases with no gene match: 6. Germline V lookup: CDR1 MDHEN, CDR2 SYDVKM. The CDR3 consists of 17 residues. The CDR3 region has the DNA TGTGCCAGCAGGTCGGGACAGGGGGTGGCAACTAATGAAAAACTGTTTTTT. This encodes CASRSGQGVATNEKLFF.

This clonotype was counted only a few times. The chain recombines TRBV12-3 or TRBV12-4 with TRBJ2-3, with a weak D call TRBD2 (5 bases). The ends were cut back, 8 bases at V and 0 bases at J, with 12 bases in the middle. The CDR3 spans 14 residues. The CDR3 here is CASAQEASTDTQYF. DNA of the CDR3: TGTGCCAGCGCCCAGGAGGCTAGCACAGATACGCAGTATTTT.

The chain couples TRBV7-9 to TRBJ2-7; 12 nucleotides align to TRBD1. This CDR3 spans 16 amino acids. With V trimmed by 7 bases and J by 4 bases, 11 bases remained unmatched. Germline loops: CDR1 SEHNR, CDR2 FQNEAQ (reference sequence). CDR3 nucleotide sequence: TGTGCCAGCACCCCTGCGGGGACAGGGGGCCTGTACGAGCAGTACTTC. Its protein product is CASTPAGTGGLYEQYF.

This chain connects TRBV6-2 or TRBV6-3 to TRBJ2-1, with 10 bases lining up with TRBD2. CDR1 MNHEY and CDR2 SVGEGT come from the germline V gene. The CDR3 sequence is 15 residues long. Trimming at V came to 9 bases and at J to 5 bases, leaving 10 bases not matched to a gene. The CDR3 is CASRAAGGPDNEQFF. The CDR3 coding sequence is TGTGCCAGTCGGGCAGCGGGAGGGCCCGACAATGAGCAGTTCTTC.

CDR3 amino acids: CASVNYRENGGYTF. The CDR3 coding sequence is TGTGCCAGTGTAAACTACAGGGAAAACGGTGGCTACACCTTC. This chain uses TRBV19 with TRBJ1-2; D is perhaps TRBD1 (6 bases). The germline V gene has CDR1 LNHDA and CDR2 SQIVND (reference sequence). V was shortened by 8 bases and J by 7 bases, with 20 bases between the two germline ends. The CDR3 loop spans 14 amino acids.

CDR3 in amino acids: CASSPSPPGEKLFF. Written as DNA, the CDR3 is TGTGCCAGCAGCCCGTCGCCCCCTGGGGAAAAACTGTTTTTT. V is TRBV12-3 or TRBV12-4 and J is TRBJ1-4; D remains ambiguous. This CDR3 spans 14 amino acids. Trimming stripped 6 bases from V and 8 bases from J, with 16 bases between.

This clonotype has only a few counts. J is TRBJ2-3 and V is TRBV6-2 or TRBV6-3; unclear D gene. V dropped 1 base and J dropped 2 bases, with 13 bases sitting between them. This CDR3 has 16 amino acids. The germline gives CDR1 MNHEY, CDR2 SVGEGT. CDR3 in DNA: TGTGCCAGCAGTTACTATGGCGCAAGGACCACAGATACGCAGTATTTT. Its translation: CASSYYGARTTDTQYF.

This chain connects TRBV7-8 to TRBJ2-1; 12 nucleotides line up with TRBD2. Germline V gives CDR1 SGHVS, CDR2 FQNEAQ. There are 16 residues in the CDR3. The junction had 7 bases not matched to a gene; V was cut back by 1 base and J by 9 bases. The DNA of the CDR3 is TGTGCCAGCAGCTTAGGCCTAGCGGGAGGGCCAGGTGAGCAGTTCTTC. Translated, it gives CASSLGLAGGPGEQFF.

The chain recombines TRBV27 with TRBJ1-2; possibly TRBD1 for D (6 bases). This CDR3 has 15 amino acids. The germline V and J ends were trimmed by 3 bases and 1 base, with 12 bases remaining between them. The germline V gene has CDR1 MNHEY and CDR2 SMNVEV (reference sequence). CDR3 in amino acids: CASSLRGVGNYGYTF. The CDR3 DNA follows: TGTGCCAGCAGTTTGAGGGGGGTTGGTAACTATGGCTACACCTTC.

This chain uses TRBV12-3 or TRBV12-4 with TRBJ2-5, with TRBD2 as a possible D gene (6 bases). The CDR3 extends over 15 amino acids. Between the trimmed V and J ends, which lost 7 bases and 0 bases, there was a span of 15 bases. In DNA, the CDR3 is TGTGCCAGCAAGGATCACCGGGAGTACCAAGAGACCCAGTACTTC. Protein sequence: CASKDHREYQETQYF.

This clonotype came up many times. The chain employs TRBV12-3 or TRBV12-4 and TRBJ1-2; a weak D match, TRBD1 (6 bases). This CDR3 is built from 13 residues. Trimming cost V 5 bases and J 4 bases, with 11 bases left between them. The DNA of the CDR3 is TGTGCCAGCAGTCGGGGGCAGCTCTATGGCTACACCTTC. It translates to CASSRGQLYGYTF.

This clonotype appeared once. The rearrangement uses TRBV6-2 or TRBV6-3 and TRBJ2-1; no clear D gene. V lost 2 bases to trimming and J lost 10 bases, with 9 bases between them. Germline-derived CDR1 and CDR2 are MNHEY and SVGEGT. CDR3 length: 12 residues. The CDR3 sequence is CASSYNFREQFF. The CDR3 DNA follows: TGTGCCAGCAGTTACAATTTCAGGGAGCAGTTCTTC.

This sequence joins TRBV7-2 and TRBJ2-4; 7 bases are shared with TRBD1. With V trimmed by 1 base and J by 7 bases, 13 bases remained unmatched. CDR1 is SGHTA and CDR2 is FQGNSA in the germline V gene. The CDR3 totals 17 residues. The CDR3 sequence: CASSLGQGLDLGNIQYF. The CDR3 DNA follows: TGTGCCAGCAGCTTAGGACAGGGTCTGGATCTGGGGAACATTCAGTACTTC.

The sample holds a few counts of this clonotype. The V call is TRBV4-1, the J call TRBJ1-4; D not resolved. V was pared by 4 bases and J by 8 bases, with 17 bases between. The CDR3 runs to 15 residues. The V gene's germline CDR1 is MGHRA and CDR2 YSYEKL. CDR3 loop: CASSRPRQALEKLFF. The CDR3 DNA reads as TGCGCCAGCAGCCGACCCAGGCAGGCCCTAGAAAAACTGTTTTTT.

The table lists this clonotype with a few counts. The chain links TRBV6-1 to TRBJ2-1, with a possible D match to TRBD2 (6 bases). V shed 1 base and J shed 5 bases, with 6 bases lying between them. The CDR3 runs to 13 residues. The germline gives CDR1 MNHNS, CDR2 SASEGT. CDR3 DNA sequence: TGTGCCAGCAGTGAAGGGACTAACAATGAGCAGTTCTTC. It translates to CASSEGTNNEQFF.

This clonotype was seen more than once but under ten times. The CDR3 is CASSVVEVSTDTQYF. The CDR3 region has the DNA TGTGCCAGCAGTGTCGTTGAGGTTAGCACAGATACGCAGTATTTT. The V and J genes are TRBV2 and TRBJ2-3; D is unclear. The CDR3 runs 15 residues. Germline V lookup: CDR1 SNHLY, CDR2 FYNNEI. Trimming cost V 4 bases and J 0 bases, with 11 bases left between them.